Below, one TCR beta chain is given with its context. Using a J-beta primer mix together with a sample-barcoded 5' primer, a second PCR was run for roughly 6 to 11 cycles. TCRdb itself ran the 5' RACE reads through MiXCR, one entry per CDR3 protein. The sample consists of roughly 900,000 distinct CDR3 sequences, under 50% of them appearing once. Between the trimmed V and J ends, which lost 0 bases and 4 bases, there was a span of 12 bases. The CDR3 totals 15 residues. CDR1 and CDR2 (germline): LGHDT, YNNKEL (reference sequence). This specimen belongs to a study of blood T cells in healthy people across ages.

This receptor was identified in a man aged 30 to 39 in good health. The sequencing input was blood. This chain joins TRBV3-1 and TRBJ1-2; the D gene is possibly TRBD1 (5 bases). The CDR3 DNA reads TGTGCCAGCAGCCAAGATCGCTCGGGACTCTATGGCTACACCTTC. Amino acids: CASSQDRSGLYGYTF. Variable domain in full (rest from reference TRBV3-1 and TRBJ1-2): DTAVSQTPKYLVTQMGNDKSIKCEQNLGHDTMYWYKQDSKKFLKIMFSYNNKELIINETVPNRFSPKSPDKAHLNLHINSLELGDSAVYFCASSQDRSGLYGYTFGSGTRLTVV.